The 5 T cell receptor beta chains reported below all come from one sample, sequenced in a study of blood T cell repertoires in COVID-19 (dated by TCRdb to 2018 to 2020). Library construction relied on the immunoSEQ multiplex PCR assay. What TCRdb holds here is the immuneACCESS table cut down to in-frame rearrangements. Part of the clones is not present; checked against another copy, under half of the missing clones reflect an unresolved V gene, and the others are unexplained. For this sample the table gives around 200,000 clones, of which around 86% were detected only once. The biggest ten clones account for over 3% of the sample. What was sequenced was PBMCs or T cells enriched from blood (not recorded which). Receptors originate from a woman in her thirties or forties with acute COVID-19.

A word on this clone: Other DNA sequences within the sample encode an identical CDR3. This rearrangement joins TRBV27 to TRBJ1-3, with D perhaps TRBD1 (5 bases). The CDR3 length is 14 residues. The germline CDR1 and CDR2 sequences are MNHEY and SMNVEV (reference sequence). V gave up 4 bases and J gave up 0 bases, with 7 bases separating them. CDR3 loop: CASSSGNSGNTIYF. In DNA, the CDR3 is TGTGCCAGCAGTTCAGGGAACTCTGGAAACACCATATATTTT.

J is TRBJ2-2 and V is TRBV6-6; 8 nucleotides line up with TRBD2. V shed 7 bases and J 10 bases; nucleotides not matched to a gene: 11. The CDR3 is 14 residues long. In germline, CDR1 is MNHNY, CDR2 SVGAGI (reference sequence). The CDR3 DNA reads as TGTGCCAGCACCCCCCTCGGGGGGGCCGAGGAGCTGTTTTTT. It is translated as CASTPLGGAEELFF.

The V gene is TRBV23-1, the J gene TRBJ1-1; D call uncertain. TRBV23-1 is known as an ORF, though its function is uncertain. With 8 bases removed from V and 11 bases from J, the gap between germline ends came to 24 bases. CDR3 length: 14 residues. CDR3 nucleotide sequence: TGCGCCAGCGCTGGGTTGACGGGATTGTGTCGCGCTTTCTTT. Translating gives CASAGLTGLCRAFF.

V is TRBV9 and J is TRBJ1-1; D not resolved. Looked up from germline, CDR1 is SGDLS and CDR2 is YYNGEE. The CDR3 runs 15 residues. V was shortened by 0 bases and J by 0 bases, with 9 bases between the two germline ends. The CDR3 DNA reads as TGTGCCAGCAGCGTAGAGGAGCGGATGAACACTGAAGCTTTCTTT. This sequence encodes CASSVEERMNTEAFF. Combining the CDR3 with reference TRBV9 and TRBJ1-1 gives the whole variable domain DSGVTQTPKHLITATGQRVTLRCSPRSGDLSVYWYQQSLDQGLQFLIQYYNGEERAKGNILERFSAQQFPDLHSELNLSSLELGDSALYFCASSVEERMNTEAFFGQGTRLTVV.

The genes are TRBV27 and TRBJ2-1; 12 nucleotides align to TRBD2. The CDR3 spans 18 residues. Germline V CDR1 and CDR2: MNHEY, SMNVEV (reference sequence). The trim removed 4 bases at V and 7 bases at J, leaving 14 bases unmatched. DNA for the CDR3: TGTGCCAGCAGTTCACTCATACTTCTAGCGGGGGGGCGGAATGAGCAGTTCTTC. Its translation: CASSSLILLAGGRNEQFF.